The clone carrying this T cell receptor beta chain was recorded once. In the authors' methods: It was from reference gene primer amplification that nucleated cell counts were estimated. Here immunoSEQ multiplex PCR was the method, and the copy in TCRdb shows in-frame clones only, minus some. That table supplies the V and J calls and clone size; D and trimming were determined from the DNA. The data contain roughly 220,000 clones, about 80% of them seen just once; the ten biggest clones take up around 3%. CDR1 and CDR2 (germline): MNHEY, SVGAGI. CDR3 size: 14 residues. V was cut by 2 bases and J by 7 bases, with 12 bases left in between. The data stem from a study of blood T cell repertoires in COVID-19. In the study overall: The United States, Italy and Spain were the sources of the acute and convalescent COVID-19 samples. From T cells, B-cell-depleted T cells, or PBMCs came the material, which was cDNA or gDNA.

The J gene is TRBJ1-5, the V gene TRBV6-5; D unclear. The material sequenced was peripheral blood. The TCR comes from a woman in her twenties or thirties who had recovered from COVID-19. The CDR3, as DNA: TGTGCCAGCAGTTACCTATCGGGAAACCAGCCCCAGCATTTT. Its protein product is CASSYLSGNQPQHF.